This TCR beta chain was sequenced in a study of T cell repertoires in cytomegalovirus infection. As for the study in general: Use of recently identified HLA-C-restricted and well-studied HLA-B-restricted CMV epitopes was part of the study. Matching HLA type, along with CMV infection, was indicated by public TCR beta signatures. The study, taken as a whole, reports: Carriers of CMV and the relevant HLA type were discriminated by public TCR beta frequency. Across the ex vivo response, the dominant clonotypes were HLA-C-restricted CMV-specific TCR beta clonotypes.

As concerns this clonotype: Its specificity is not known.

From the reads, TCRdb called clonotypes with MiXCR, one entry per CDR3 protein. The table shows about 920,000 distinct CDR3 sequences, with around 32% occurring only once. This CDR3 is built from 14 residues. CDR1 and CDR2 (germline): LNHDA, SQIVND (reference sequence). Trimming cost V 5 bases and J 4 bases, with 14 bases left between them. Material: cultured CD8+ T cells from PBMCs, obtained from culture after CMV antigen stimulation. The chain uses TRBV19 and TRBJ1-2, with a tentative D call TRBD1 (5 bases). This clonotype was sampled from a human donor in good health (CMV status not recorded). Some clones in this sample may be carry-over from other donors' samples. For the CDR3, the DNA is TGTGCCAGTAGTGTACCCGGGACGGCCTATGGCTACACCTTC. It specifies CASSVPGTAYGYTF.